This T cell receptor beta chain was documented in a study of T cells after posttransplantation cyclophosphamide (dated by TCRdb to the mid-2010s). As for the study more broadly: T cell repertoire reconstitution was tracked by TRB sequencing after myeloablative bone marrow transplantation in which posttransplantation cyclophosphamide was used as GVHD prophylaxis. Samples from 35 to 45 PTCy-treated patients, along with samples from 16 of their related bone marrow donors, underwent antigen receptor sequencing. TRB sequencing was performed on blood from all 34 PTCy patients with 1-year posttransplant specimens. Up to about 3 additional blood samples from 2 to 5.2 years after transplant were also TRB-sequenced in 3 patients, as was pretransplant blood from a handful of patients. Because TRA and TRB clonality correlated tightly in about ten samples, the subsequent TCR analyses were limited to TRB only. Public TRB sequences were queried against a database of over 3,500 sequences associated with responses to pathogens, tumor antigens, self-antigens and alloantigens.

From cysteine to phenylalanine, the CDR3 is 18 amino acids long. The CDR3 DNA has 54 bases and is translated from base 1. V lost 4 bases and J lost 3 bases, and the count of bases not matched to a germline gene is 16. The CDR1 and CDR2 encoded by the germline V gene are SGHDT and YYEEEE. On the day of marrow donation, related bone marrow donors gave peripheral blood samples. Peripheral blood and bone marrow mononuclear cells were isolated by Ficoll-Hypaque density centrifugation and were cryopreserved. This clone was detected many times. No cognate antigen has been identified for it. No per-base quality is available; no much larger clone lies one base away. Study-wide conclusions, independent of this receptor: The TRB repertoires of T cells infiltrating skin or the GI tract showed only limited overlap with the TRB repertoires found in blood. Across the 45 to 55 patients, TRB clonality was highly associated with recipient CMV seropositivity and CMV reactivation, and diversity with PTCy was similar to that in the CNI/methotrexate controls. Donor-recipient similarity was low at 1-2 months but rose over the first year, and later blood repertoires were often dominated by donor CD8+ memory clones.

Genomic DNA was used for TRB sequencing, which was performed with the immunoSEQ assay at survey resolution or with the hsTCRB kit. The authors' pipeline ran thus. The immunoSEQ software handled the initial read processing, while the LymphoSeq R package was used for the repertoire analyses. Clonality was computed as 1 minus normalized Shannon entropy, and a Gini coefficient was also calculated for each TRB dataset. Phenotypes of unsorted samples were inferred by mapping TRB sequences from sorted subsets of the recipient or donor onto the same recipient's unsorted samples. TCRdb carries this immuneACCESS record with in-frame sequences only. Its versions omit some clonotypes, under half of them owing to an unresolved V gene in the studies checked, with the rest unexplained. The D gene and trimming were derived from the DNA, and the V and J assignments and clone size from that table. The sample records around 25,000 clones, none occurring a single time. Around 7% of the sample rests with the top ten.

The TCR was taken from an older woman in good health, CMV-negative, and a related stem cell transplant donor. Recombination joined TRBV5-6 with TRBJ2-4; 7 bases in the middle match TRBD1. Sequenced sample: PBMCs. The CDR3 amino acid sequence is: CASSSPARQGFVKNIQYF. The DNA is TGTGCCAGCAGCAGCCCCGCTAGACAGGGTTTCGTCAAAAACATTCAGTACTTC.